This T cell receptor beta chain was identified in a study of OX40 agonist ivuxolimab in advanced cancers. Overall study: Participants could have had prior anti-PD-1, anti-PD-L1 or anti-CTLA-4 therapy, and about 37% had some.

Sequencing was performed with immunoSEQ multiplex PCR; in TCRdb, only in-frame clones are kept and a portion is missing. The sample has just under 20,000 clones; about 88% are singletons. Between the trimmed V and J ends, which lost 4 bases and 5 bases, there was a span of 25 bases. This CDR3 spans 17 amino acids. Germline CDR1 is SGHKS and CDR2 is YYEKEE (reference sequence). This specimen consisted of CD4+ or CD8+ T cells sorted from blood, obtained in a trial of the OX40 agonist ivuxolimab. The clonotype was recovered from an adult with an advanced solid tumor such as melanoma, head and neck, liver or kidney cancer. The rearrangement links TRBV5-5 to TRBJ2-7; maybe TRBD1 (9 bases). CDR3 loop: CASSPRGGDRVIHEQYF. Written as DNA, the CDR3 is TGTGCCAGCAGCCCCCGGGGGGGGGACAGGGTTATCCACGAGCAGTACTTC.